This T cell receptor beta chain derives from a study of OX40 agonist ivuxolimab in advanced cancers. Study-level background: Ivuxolimab, which patients received intravenously every 2 weeks, was dosed at 0.01 to 10 mg/kg.

Data came from immunoSEQ multiplex PCR; TCRdb stores just in-frame clones and leaves some out. There are about 91,000 clones in the sample; less than 90% occur only once, and roughly 1.1% lies in the top ten. Comments on this clone: Its antigen is unidentified.

CDR3 size: 14 residues. CDR1 MNHEY and CDR2 SVGAGI come from the germline V gene. V trimming: 7 bases; J trimming: 5 bases; junction bases outside the gene matches: 6. Study-wide findings and caveats: Mean expanded clone counts were higher in CD8+ than CD4+ T cells.

J is TRBJ1-4 and V is TRBV6-5; 8 bases are a match to TRBD1. The sample consisted of CD4+ or CD8+ T cells sorted from blood, taken in a trial of the OX40 agonist ivuxolimab. The receptor was isolated from an adult with an advanced solid tumor such as melanoma, head and neck, liver or kidney cancer. The CDR3: CASISTGGNEKLFF. CDR3 in DNA: TGTGCCAGCATTTCTACAGGGGGGAATGAAAAACTGTTTTTT.